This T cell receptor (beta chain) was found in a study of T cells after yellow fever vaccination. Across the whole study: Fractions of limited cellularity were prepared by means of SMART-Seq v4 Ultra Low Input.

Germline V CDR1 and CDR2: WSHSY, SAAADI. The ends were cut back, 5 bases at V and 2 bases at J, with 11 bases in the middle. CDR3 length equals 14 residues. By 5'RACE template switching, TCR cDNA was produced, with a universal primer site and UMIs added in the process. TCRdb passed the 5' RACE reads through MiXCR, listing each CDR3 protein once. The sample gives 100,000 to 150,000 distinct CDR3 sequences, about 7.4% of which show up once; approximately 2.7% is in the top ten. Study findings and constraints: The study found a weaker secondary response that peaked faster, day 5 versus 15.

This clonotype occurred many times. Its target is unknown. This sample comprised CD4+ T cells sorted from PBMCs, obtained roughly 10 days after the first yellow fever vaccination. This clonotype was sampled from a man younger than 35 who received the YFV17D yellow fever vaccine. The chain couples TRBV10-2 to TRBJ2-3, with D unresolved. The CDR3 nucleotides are TGCGCCAGCAGTCCTAGTCACTACACAGATACGCAGTATTTT. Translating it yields CASSPSHYTDTQYF.